A single sample gave rise to the 23 T cell receptor beta chains below, sequenced in a study of cytotoxic CD8 clonotypes in ibrutinib-treated CLL. Clones were sequenced by immunoSEQ multiplex PCR, and TCRdb holds only the in-frame ones, with some missing. This table holds approximately 190,000 clones, about three quarters found once. The material was PBMCs, obtained after 12 months of ibrutinib treatment. These receptors all stem from a human donor with chronic lymphocytic leukemia.

The chain carries TRBV27 and TRBJ2-3, with D unclear. Germline-derived CDR1 and CDR2 are MNHEY and SMNVEV (reference sequence). The ends were cut back, 3 bases at V and 3 bases at J, with 4 bases in the middle. This CDR3 has 12 amino acids. The CDR3 here is CASSLGTDTQYF. The CDR3 DNA sequence: TGTGCCAGCAGTTTGGGTACAGATACGCAGTATTTT.

V and J are TRBV5-1 and TRBJ2-5, with 8 nucleotides matching TRBD1. The assigned J gene may be wrong: the sequence end matches TRBJ2-7 better. Germline V CDR1 and CDR2: SGHRS, YFSETQ. The CDR3 extends over 15 amino acids. This CDR3 is CASSLARGHAGEQYF. In DNA, the CDR3 is TGCGCCAGCAGCTTGGCCAGGGGGCACGCAGGCGAGCAGTACTTC.

CDR3 amino acids: CASSLAESTEAFF. In DNA form, the CDR3 reads TGTGCCAGCAGCTTAGCGGAGAGCACTGAAGCTTTCTTT. V is TRBV7-6 and J is TRBJ1-1, with D uncertain. The CDR3 runs 13 residues. The V end lost 0 bases, the J end lost 4 bases, and 6 bases lay between the germline ends. Germline CDR1 and CDR2: SGHVS and FNYEAQ.

V is TRBV5-6 and J is TRBJ1-2; 9 bases line up with TRBD1. The CDR3 sequence is 15 residues long. Germline CDR1 SGHDT, CDR2 YYEEEE. After removal of 4 bases from V and 0 bases from J, the junction contained 4 bases not matched to a gene. CDR3 in DNA: TGTGCCAGCAGCCCGGGACAGGGAACTAACTATGGCTACACCTTC. Translation gives CASSPGQGTNYGYTF.

V is TRBV21-1 and J is TRBJ1-2. TRBV21-1 is flagged as a pseudogene. The CDR3 is 14 residues long. CDR3 residues: CASSKDVFLYGYTF. CDR3 nucleotide sequence: TGTGCCAGCAGCAAAGACGTCTTCCTTTATGGCTACACCTTC.

CDR3 DNA sequence: TGTGCCAGCTCTCCGACAGGGACAGCTAATGGCTACACCTTC. Translated, it gives CASSPTGTANGYTF. The chain links TRBV18 to TRBJ1-2; TRBD1 matches at 7 bases. This CDR3 is built from 14 residues. Germline V gene data show CDR1 as KGHSH and CDR2 as LQKENI. With V trimmed by 6 bases and J by 6 bases, 10 bases remained unmatched.

The rearrangement links TRBV10-2 to TRBJ1-1, with TRBD1 matching 8 bases. The CDR3 spans 14 residues. Trimming took 3 bases from V and 5 from J; bases not matched to a gene: 5. Germline lookup yields CDR1 WSHSY and CDR2 SAAADI. In DNA, the CDR3 is TGCGCCAGCAGTGACAGGGGGCCGGGGACTGAAGCTTTCTTT. Its protein product is CASSDRGPGTEAFF.

The gene calls are TRBV7-3 and TRBJ2-7, with D maybe TRBD1 (6 bases). Germline-derived CDR1 and CDR2 are SGHTA and FQGTGA. CDR3 length equals 15 residues. Trimming left V 0 bases short and J 3 bases short, with 12 bases between. Here the CDR3 DNA reads TGTGCCAGCAGCTTAACCGGGGACACTTACTACGAGCAGTACTTC. This gives the protein CASSLTGDTYYEQYF.

The chain uses TRBV6-1 and TRBJ1-6, with 7 bases lining up with TRBD1. This CDR3 is built from 18 residues. With 3 bases clipped from V and 0 bases from J, the junction kept 8 bases outside the gene matches. Per the germline V gene, CDR1 is MNHNS and CDR2 is SASEGT. CDR3 bases: TGTGCCAGCAGTGAGGGCCCACAGGGGAGCTCCTATAATTCACCCCTCCACTTT. As protein: CASSEGPQGSSYNSPLHF.

The chain has TRBV5-1 and TRBJ1-6; TRBD1 is a possible D gene (5 bases). This CDR3 comprises 18 residues. V was shortened by 3 bases and J by 14 bases, with 30 bases between the two germline ends. Per the germline V gene, CDR1 is SGHRS and CDR2 is YFSETQ. The CDR3 loop is CASSSSPQRRGLTLALHF. The CDR3 DNA reads TGCGCCAGCAGCTCCTCCCCCCAGCGAAGGGGCCTAACGTTGGCCCTCCACTTT.

The chain uses TRBV2 and TRBJ1-1; D not certain. In germline, CDR1 is SNHLY, CDR2 FYNNEI. Deletions cut 4 bases from V and 0 bases from J, with 9 bases between. The CDR3 is 14 residues long. The CDR3 region is CASSVSSLNTEAFF. The CDR3 DNA is TGTGCCAGCAGTGTCAGCTCTTTGAACACTGAAGCTTTCTTT.

The chain couples TRBV6-1 to TRBJ1-2; TRBD1 might be the D (5 bases). There are 12 residues in the CDR3. CDR1 and CDR2 from the germline V gene are MNHNS and SASEGT. Deletions cut 4 bases from V and 2 bases from J, with 5 bases between. The CDR3 DNA reads as TGTGCCAGCAGTGGACAGAACTATGGCTACACCTTC. Its translation: CASSGQNYGYTF.

The rearrangement links TRBV6-1 to TRBJ1-2; 10 bases map to TRBD1. The CDR3 extends over 15 amino acids. Germline V lookup: CDR1 MNHNS, CDR2 SASEGT. V lost 2 bases, J lost 5 bases, and 5 bases stayed unmatched. This chain's CDR3 is CASSEFRGQGYGYTF. CDR3 sequence (DNA): TGTGCCAGCAGTGAATTCCGGGGACAGGGGTATGGCTACACCTTC.

The chain recombines TRBV14 with TRBJ2-7; 10 nucleotides line up with TRBD1. Germline V CDR1 and CDR2: SGHDN, FVKESK. This CDR3 has 15 amino acids. Unmatched junction bases numbered 5, after V lost 4 bases and J lost 2 bases. In DNA form, the CDR3 reads TGTGCCAGCAGCCGGGGACAGGGGATTACCTACGAGCAGTACTTC. Translating gives CASSRGQGITYEQYF.

The V gene is TRBV28, the J gene TRBJ1-2, with 7 bases matching TRBD1. The germline V gene has CDR1 MDHEN and CDR2 SYDVKM. CDR3 length equals 12 residues. V lost 2 bases, J lost 11 bases, and 5 bases stayed unmatched. Written as DNA, the CDR3 is TGTGCCAGCAGTTTAGCCGTCAGGGGGTACACCTTC. It encodes CASSLAVRGYTF.

This clone was found once. V usage is TRBV19 and J usage is TRBJ1-1, with D perhaps matching TRBD1 (5 bases). Trimming pared 3 bases from V and 0 bases from J, leaving 8 bases between. Germline V lookup: CDR1 LNHDA, CDR2 SQIVND (reference sequence). This CDR3 contains 14 residues. Here the CDR3 reads CASSIRVMNTEAFF. The CDR3 nucleotides read TGTGCCAGTAGTATCAGGGTTATGAACACTGAAGCTTTCTTT. Full variable domain (rest looked up from reference TRBV19 and TRBJ1-1): DGGITQSPKYLFRKEGQNVTLSCEQNLNHDAMYWYRQDPGQGLRLIYYSQIVNDFQKGDIAEGYSVSREKKESFPLTVTSAQKNPTAFYLCASSIRVMNTEAFFGQGTRLTVV.

The V gene is TRBV7-9, the J gene TRBJ1-3, with D unresolved. Germline CDR1 and CDR2: SEHNR and FQNEAQ (reference sequence). CDR3 length: 16 amino acids. V was pared by 5 bases and J by 0 bases, with 14 bases between. The CDR3 region is CASSPRALGSGNTIYF. In DNA form, the CDR3 reads TGTGCCAGCAGCCCTAGGGCCCTTGGCTCTGGAAACACCATATATTTT. Together with reference TRBV7-9 and TRBJ1-3, the CDR3 gives the full variable domain: DTGVSQNPRHKITKRGQNVTFRCDPISEHNRLYWYRQTLGQGPEFLTYFQNEAQLEKSRLLSDRFSAERPKGSFSTLEIQRTEQGDSAMYLCASSPRALGSGNTIYFGEGSWLTVV.

The chain recombines TRBV5-1 with TRBJ1-4; 12 nucleotides match TRBD1. The germline CDR1 and CDR2 sequences are SGHRS and YFSETQ. With 4 bases clipped from V and 2 bases from J, the junction kept 6 bases outside the gene matches. This CDR3 is built from 17 residues. The CDR3 sequence: CASSDRDRGLTNEKLFF. CDR3 DNA: TGCGCCAGCAGCGACAGGGACAGGGGGCTTACTAATGAAAAACTGTTTTTT.

Turning to this clone: This specimen includes other DNA sequences encoding the same CDR3. The V gene is TRBV30, the J gene TRBJ2-7; the match to TRBD2 covers 8 bases. The trim removed 4 bases at V and 4 bases at J, leaving 0 bases unmatched. This CDR3 region has 11 residues. Germline assignment: CDR1 GTSNPN and CDR2 SVGIG (reference sequence). CDR3 DNA: TGTGCCTGGACTAGCGGGTACGAGCAGTACTTC. This codes for CAWTSGYEQYF.

The chain employs TRBV20-1 and TRBJ2-5; the D is unclear. CDR1 and CDR2 from the germline V gene are DFQATT and SNEGSKA (reference sequence). Trimming cost V 6 bases and J 5 bases, with 7 bases left between them. The CDR3 has 10 amino acids. CDR3 in amino acids: CSAPAETQYF. The CDR3 DNA reads as TGCAGTGCACCGGCGGAGACCCAGTACTTC.

In this sample, this clone turned up once. CDR3 residues: CASSGDRGRYEQYF. The DNA for the CDR3 is TGCGCCAGCAGCGGGGACAGGGGGCGATACGAGCAGTACTTC. The rearrangement links TRBV5-1 to TRBJ2-7; 12 bases match TRBD1. After removal of 4 bases from V and 4 bases from J, the junction contained 3 bases not matched to a gene. CDR1 SGHRS and CDR2 YFSETQ come from the germline V gene. The CDR3 contains 14 residues.

The chain is built from TRBV6-1 and TRBJ2-7; unclear D gene. Germline V lookup: CDR1 MNHNS, CDR2 SASEGT. The CDR3 covers 15 residues. The V end lost 0 bases, the J end lost 2 bases, and 11 bases lay between the germline ends. The CDR3 coding sequence is TGTGCCAGCAGTGAAGCTCAGGCAGCGCCCTACGAGCAGTACTTC. It yields the protein CASSEAQAAPYEQYF.

The chain is built from TRBV11-3 and TRBJ2-5; 10 nucleotides match TRBD1. Losses at the gene ends were 5 bases for V and 5 bases for J; bases not matched to a gene: 8. Germline CDR1 and CDR2: SGHNT and YENEEA. This CDR3 is 15 amino acids long. The CDR3 sequence: CASSPGQGFPETQYF. Here the CDR3 DNA reads TGTGCCAGCAGCCCGGGACAGGGGTTTCCGGAGACCCAGTACTTC.